Each of the 6 T cell receptor beta chains below was sequenced from the same sample in a study of blood T cells in healthy people across ages. Primers used in a second PCR of roughly 6 to 11 cycles were a sample-barcoded 5' primer and a J-beta primer mix. TCRdb called the 5' RACE reads again in MiXCR, with one record for every CDR3 protein. The profile shows around 650,000 distinct CDR3 sequences, over 40% of them singletons. The sample was blood. The receptors come from a man aged 80 or over in good health.

Note on this clonotype: Being one base from a much bigger clone, this may be a read error. In nucleotides, the CDR3 is TGTGCCAGCAGTTTATCAGGGCTCGAGCAGGACTTC. Protein product: CASSLSGLEQDF. V is TRBV28 and J is TRBJ2-4; possibly TRBD1 for D (5 bases). This CDR3 has 12 amino acids. CDR1 is MDHEN, CDR2 SYDVKM, per germline.

This clonotype was seen a handful of times. This chain uses TRBV29-1 with TRBJ2-1, with D hard to call. The germline gives CDR1 SQVTM, CDR2 ANQGSEA. The CDR3 consists of 9 residues. Trimming stripped 3 bases from V and 10 bases from J, with 4 bases between. The CDR3 DNA is TGCAGCGTTGAGTGGGAGCAGTTCTTC. This sequence encodes CSVEWEQFF.

J is TRBJ2-3 and V is TRBV11-3, with D perhaps given as TRBD1 or TRBD2 (6 bases each). The germline gives CDR1 SGHNT, CDR2 YENEEA. Between the trimmed V and J ends, which lost 5 bases and 6 bases, there was a span of 12 bases. This CDR3 has 13 residues. The CDR3 nucleotides are TGTGCCAGCAGCCCCAAGGGGGGCGATACGCAGTATTTT. This translates into CASSPKGGDTQYF.

This clonotype was counted at least ten times. V usage is TRBV29-1 and J usage is TRBJ2-7; 8 nucleotides match TRBD2. Germline V gene data show CDR1 as SQVTM and CDR2 as ANQGSEA. The CDR3 runs to 12 residues. J gave up 2 bases and V 6 bases, and 3 bases lay outside the gene matches. The CDR3 coding sequence is TGCAGCGTCCGGACTAGCACCTACGAGCAGTACTTC. This gives the protein CSVRTSTYEQYF.

The chain combines TRBV20-1 with TRBJ2-1; D is perhaps TRBD1 (6 bases). The J call may not be correct, given that the DNA end is closer to TRBJ2-7. Germline V gene data show CDR1 as DFQATT and CDR2 as SNEGSKA (reference sequence). The CDR3 has 11 amino acids. The CDR3 loop is CSRGPYNEQYF. The CDR3 DNA reads as TGCAGCAGGGGACCCTACAATGAGCAGTACTTC.

On this clonotype itself: This may come from a read error, since a much larger clone is one base off. The CDR3 sequence: CASTDSGLSTDAQYF. CDR3 nucleotides: TGTGCCAGCACCGATAGCGGACTCAGCACAGATGCGCAGTATTTT. This chain links TRBV28 with TRBJ2-3; weak D call: TRBD2 (6 bases). Germline V gene lookup returns CDR1 MDHEN and CDR2 SYDVKM. The CDR3 sequence is 15 residues long.